The 32 T cell receptor beta chains presented below share a single source sample, sequenced in a study of blood T cell repertoires in COVID-19. Profiling relied on immunoSEQ multiplex PCR, and the TCRdb table lists in-frame clones only, not all of them. The sample carries about 220,000 clones, 86% recorded once. Sequenced material: PBMCs or T cells enriched from blood (not recorded which). The origin of the receptors is a middle-aged woman with acute COVID-19.

This clone was seen only once. This CDR3 is CASSWTGVATGELFF. The CDR3 coding sequence is TGTGCCAGCAGCTGGACAGGGGTAGCCACCGGGGAGCTGTTTTTT. This sequence joins TRBV7-9 and TRBJ2-2; 9 nucleotides align to TRBD1. The germline CDR1 and CDR2 sequences are SEHNR and FQNEAQ (reference sequence). CDR3 length: 15 residues. V dropped 4 bases and J dropped 4; count of bases not matched to a gene: 4.

This clone has a handful of counts. The chain has TRBV10-3 and TRBJ1-2; perhaps TRBD1 as D (5 bases). Trimming cost V 7 bases and J 4 bases, with 16 bases left between them. Germline CDR1 is ENHRY and CDR2 is SYGVKD. The CDR3 is made up of 14 amino acids. CDR3 sequence reads: CAIKGLDASYGYTF. The CDR3 DNA reads TGTGCCATCAAGGGGCTGGACGCAAGCTATGGCTACACCTTC.

This chain joins TRBV7-2 and TRBJ1-4; possible D gene TRBD1, 6 bases. CDR1 is SGHTA and CDR2 is FQGNSA in the germline V gene. CDR3 length: 14 amino acids. The germline V and J ends were trimmed by 2 bases and 4 bases, with 8 bases remaining between them. Here the CDR3 DNA reads TGTGCCAGCAGCTTAAACAGGGATAATGAAAAACTGTTTTTT. It encodes CASSLNRDNEKLFF.

The chain uses TRBV6-1 and TRBJ2-7, with D maybe TRBD1 (6 bases). Looked up from germline, CDR1 is MNHNS and CDR2 is SASEGT. The length of the CDR3 is 14 residues. Trimming left V 3 bases short and J 3 bases short, with 12 bases between. CDR3 sequence: CASSDQGLGYEQYV. The CDR3 bases are TGTGCCAGCAGTGATCAGGGGTTGGGCTACGAGCAGTACGTC.

The chain joins TRBV19 to TRBJ1-1; a weak D match, TRBD1 (6 bases). The germline CDR1 and CDR2 sequences are LNHDA and SQIVND (reference sequence). With 4 bases removed from V and 1 base from J, the gap between germline ends came to 10 bases. This CDR3 comprises 14 residues. CDR3 DNA sequence: TGTGCCAGTAGTACCCTGACAGGGAACACTGAAGCTTTCTTT. This gives the protein CASSTLTGNTEAFF.

The chain couples TRBV9 to TRBJ2-1; 16 bases are a match to TRBD2. Per the germline V gene, CDR1 is SGDLS and CDR2 is YYNGEE. V shed 4 bases and J 0 bases; nucleotides not matched to a gene: 10. The CDR3 contains 20 residues. The CDR3 protein is CASSLHTGTSGGASYNEQFF. CDR3 bases: TGTGCCAGCAGCTTACATACCGGGACTAGCGGGGGGGCCTCCTACAATGAGCAGTTCTTC.

V is TRBV3-1 (or the pseudogene TRBV3-2) and J is TRBJ1-2, with D unresolved. The V end lost 1 base, the J end lost 8 bases, and 11 bases lay between the germline ends. Germline V gene sequence: CDR1 LGHDT, CDR2 YNNKEL (reference sequence). There are 13 residues in the CDR3. The CDR3 nucleotides read TGTGCCAGCAGCCAAGGGTGGGCTGGCGGCTACACCTTC. Its translation is CASSQGWAGGYTF.

The genes are TRBV3-1 (or the pseudogene TRBV3-2) and TRBJ2-1; 12 positions match TRBD2. After removal of 5 bases from V and 11 bases from J, the junction contained 10 bases not matched to a gene. Germline V gene data show CDR1 as LGHDT and CDR2 as YNNKEL (reference sequence). The CDR3 runs to 15 residues. CDR3 in amino acids: CASSSRTSGATQQFF. DNA for the CDR3: TGTGCCAGCAGCTCTCGGACTAGCGGGGCAACGCAGCAGTTCTTC.

The V gene is TRBV13, the J gene TRBJ1-2, with D perhaps matching TRBD1 (6 bases). Between the trimmed V and J ends, which lost 6 bases and 8 bases, there was a span of 22 bases. Germline V gives CDR1 PRHDT, CDR2 FYEKMQ (reference sequence). This CDR3 has 15 residues. The CDR3 spells CASRSTTDGGGGYTF. The CDR3 nucleotides read TGTGCCAGCAGGTCGACCACCGACGGGGGGGGCGGCTACACCTTC.

The V gene is TRBV7-9, the J gene TRBJ1-1; TRBD1 agrees at 7 bases. Germline values: CDR1 SEHNR, CDR2 FQNEAQ (reference sequence). The CDR3 is 13 residues long. The J segment lost 2 bases and the V segment lost 7 bases, leaving 4 bases of the junction unmatched. This CDR3 is CASTTGVNTEAFF. CDR3 sequence (DNA): TGTGCCAGCACCACAGGGGTTAACACTGAAGCTTTCTTT.

The rearrangement links TRBV6-5 to TRBJ1-6; the D is unclear. This CDR3 region has 15 residues. Germline V gives CDR1 MNHEY, CDR2 SVGAGI. The V end lost 0 bases, the J end lost 5 bases, and 8 bases lay between the germline ends. CDR3 bases: TGTGCCAGCAGTTACTCGAACAGAAATAATTCACCCCTCCACTTT. Amino acid sequence: CASSYSNRNNSPLHF.

This clone was counted a few times. The V gene is TRBV19, the J gene TRBJ1-6, with a weak D call TRBD1 (6 bases). CDR3 size: 14 residues. Trimming pared 7 bases from V and 6 bases from J, leaving 13 bases between. In germline, CDR1 is LNHDA, CDR2 SQIVND (reference sequence). This CDR3 reads CASTHGQFNSPLHF. The CDR3 DNA reads TGTGCCAGTACCCATGGACAGTTTAATTCACCCCTCCACTTT.

The CDR3 loop reads CASSYAGGSLGYTF. The DNA for the CDR3 is TGTGCCAGCAGTTACGCAGGGGGCTCTCTTGGCTACACCTTC. The V call is TRBV6-6, the J call TRBJ1-2, with 8 bases identical to TRBD1. Germline CDR1 is MNHNY and CDR2 is SVGAGI (reference sequence). Germline trimming cut 2 bases from V and 7 bases from J; bases unmatched to any gene: 6. CDR3 size: 14 residues.

This clone came up once. The gene calls are TRBV2 and TRBJ2-1, with D possibly TRBD2 on 6 matching bases. CDR1 is SNHLY, CDR2 FYNNEI, per germline. The V gene lost 11 bases and the J gene lost 1 base, with 12 bases spanning the gap. This CDR3 contains 13 residues. CDR3 region: CAARGRSYNEQFF. The CDR3 DNA is TGTGCCGCCCGAGGGAGGTCCTACAATGAGCAGTTCTTC.

This clone was counted a single time. CDR3 amino acids: CVQRQGALYGYTF. CDR3 nucleotide sequence: TGTGTACAACGACAGGGGGCTCTCTATGGCTACACCTTC. The genes are TRBV2 and TRBJ1-2, with TRBD1 matching 10 bases. Germline CDR1 reads SNHLY; CDR2 reads FYNNEI. CDR3 length equals 13 residues. Supplemented by reference TRBV2 and TRBJ1-2, the full variable domain reads EPEVTQTPSHQVTQMGQEVILRCVPISNHLYFYWYRQILGQKVEFLVSFYNNEISEKSEIFDDQFSVERPDGSNFTLKIRSTKLEDSAMYFCVQRQGALYGYTFGSGTRLTVV.

V gene TRBV14 combines with J gene TRBJ2-7, with D perhaps TRBD1 (6 bases). The V gene lost 4 bases and the J gene lost 0 bases, with 13 bases spanning the gap. Germline loops: CDR1 SGHDN, CDR2 FVKESK. The CDR3 loop spans 15 amino acids. Here the CDR3 reads CASSPGQLPSYEQYF. Here the CDR3 DNA reads TGTGCCAGCAGCCCCGGACAGCTCCCCTCCTACGAGCAGTACTTC.

The chain employs TRBV29-1 and TRBJ2-3; possible D gene TRBD2, 6 bases. Trimming pared 5 bases from V and 9 bases from J, leaving 27 bases between. The CDR3 extends over 16 amino acids. Germline V gene data show CDR1 as SQVTM and CDR2 as ANQGSEA. The CDR3 protein is CSVIWDFPSPSGTQYF. The CDR3 DNA reads TGCAGCGTTATATGGGACTTCCCGAGTCCATCAGGCACGCAGTATTTT.

V gene TRBV7-8 combines with J gene TRBJ1-3; no reliable D call. CDR1 is SGHVS and CDR2 is FQNEAQ in the germline V gene. V was shortened by 4 bases and J by 0 bases, with 7 bases between the two germline ends. The CDR3 has 14 residues. Here the CDR3 reads CASSYTGSGNTIYF. CDR3 bases: TGTGCCAGCAGCTATACTGGCTCTGGAAACACCATATATTTT.

The chain employs TRBV7-9 and TRBJ1-1; a weak D match, TRBD1 (5 bases). Trimming removed 2 bases from V and 4 bases from J, with 8 bases in between. The CDR3 consists of 13 residues. CDR1 SEHNR and CDR2 FQNEAQ come from the germline V gene (reference sequence). CDR3 bases: TGTGCCAGCAGCTTAAATGGGGCCACTGAAGCTTTCTTT. Its translation: CASSLNGATEAFF. Full variable domain (missing parts from reference TRBV7-9 and TRBJ1-1): DTGVSQNPRHKITKRGQNVTFRCDPISEHNRLYWYRQTLGQGPEFLTYFQNEAQLEKSRLLSDRFSAERPKGSFSTLEIQRTEQGDSAMYLCASSLNGATEAFFGQGTRLTVV.

The V gene is TRBV6-5, the J gene TRBJ1-1, with no clear D. V was shortened by 6 bases and J by 0 bases, with 8 bases between the two germline ends. Germline CDR1 MNHEY, CDR2 SVGAGI. The CDR3 is 13 amino acids. The CDR3 is CASRSQLNTEAFF. DNA for the CDR3: TGTGCCAGCAGAAGTCAGTTGAACACTGAAGCTTTCTTT.

The rearrangement uses TRBV5-4 and TRBJ2-5; 7 bases are a match to TRBD2. Germline trimming cut 0 bases from V and 3 bases from J; bases unmatched to any gene: 2. The CDR3 contains 14 residues. Per germline, CDR1 SGHNT and CDR2 YYREEE (reference sequence). Here the CDR3 reads CASSLVRGEETQYF. The CDR3 DNA sequence: TGTGCCAGCAGCTTGGTTCGGGGGGAAGAGACCCAGTACTTC.

The rearrangement joins TRBV14 to TRBJ2-5; a weak D match, TRBD1 (6 bases). The length of the CDR3 is 14 residues. The germline CDR1 and CDR2 sequences are SGHDN and FVKESK. The V gene lost 4 bases and the J gene lost 6 bases, with 15 bases spanning the gap. This chain's CDR3 is CASSRHQGKQTQYF. The CDR3 nucleotides are TGTGCCAGCAGCCGTCACCAGGGGAAGCAGACCCAGTACTTC.

The chain has TRBV5-5 and TRBJ2-3; 10 bases are shared with TRBD2. With V trimmed by 0 bases and J by 1 base, 11 bases remained unmatched. The germline gives CDR1 SGHKS, CDR2 YYEKEE (reference sequence). The CDR3 spans 19 residues. The CDR3, as DNA: TGTGCCAGCAGCTTGGTCCTAGCGGGGGATCCTCGGGGCACAGATACGCAGTATTTT. The encoded protein is CASSLVLAGDPRGTDTQYF.

The chain links TRBV19 to TRBJ2-7; 9 positions agree with TRBD1. The germline V gene encodes CDR1 LNHDA and CDR2 SQIVND (reference sequence). CDR3 length equals 12 residues. J lost 6 bases, V lost 6 bases, and 3 bases had no gene match. The CDR3 region is CASSTGGGEQYV. The DNA for the CDR3 is TGTGCCAGTAGCACAGGGGGCGGCGAGCAGTACGTC.

This chain connects TRBV2 to TRBJ1-5; the D gene is possibly TRBD1 (6 bases). V gave up 8 bases and J gave up 7 bases, with 15 bases separating them. Germline-derived CDR1 and CDR2 are SNHLY and FYNNEI. The CDR3 runs 13 residues. CDR3 protein: CASDQGSGQPQHF. In DNA, the CDR3 is TGTGCCAGCGACCAGGGGAGTGGACAGCCCCAGCATTTT.

The chain has TRBV19 and TRBJ2-2, with 12 bases lining up with TRBD2. CDR1 LNHDA and CDR2 SQIVND come from the germline V gene (reference sequence). V gave up 4 bases and J gave up 0 bases; unmatched junction bases: 0. The CDR3 length is 16 residues. This chain's CDR3 is CASSRTSGANTGELFF. For the CDR3, the DNA is TGTGCCAGTAGTAGGACTAGCGGGGCGAACACCGGGGAGCTGTTTTTT.

The chain employs TRBV2 and TRBJ2-1; the match to TRBD2 covers 9 bases. The germline gives CDR1 SNHLY, CDR2 FYNNEI. The CDR3 has 15 amino acids. The junction had 9 bases not matched to a gene; V was cut back by 6 bases and J by 6 bases. The DNA of the CDR3 is TGTGCCAGCAGGAACGGGCGGGGGGGCGGCAATGAGCAGTTCTTC. Protein product: CASRNGRGGGNEQFF.

The V call is TRBV9, the J call TRBJ1-2, with 8 bases lining up with TRBD1. Per germline, CDR1 SGDLS and CDR2 YYNGEE. This CDR3 has 12 residues. Trimming took 4 bases from V and 10 from J; bases not matched to a gene: 6. The CDR3 DNA sequence: TGTGCCAGCAGCAAGACAGGGGTGGACTACACCTTC. It translates to CASSKTGVDYTF.

The V gene is TRBV4-1, the J gene TRBJ1-2; D is unresolved. Per germline, CDR1 MGHRA and CDR2 YSYEKL. Trimming removed 4 bases from V and 5 bases from J, with 8 bases in between. The CDR3 sequence is 12 residues long. CDR3 bases: TGCGCCAGCAGCCCCGGGAGTTATGGCTACACCTTC. Protein sequence: CASSPGSYGYTF.

This clone was seen only once. The rearrangement uses TRBV9 and TRBJ2-1, with 7 positions matching TRBD2. This CDR3 is built from 16 residues. V gave up 3 bases and J gave up 1 base; unmatched junction bases: 7. Germline loops: CDR1 SGDLS, CDR2 YYNGEE. CDR3 sequence: CASSEFSGLSYNEQFF. In DNA, the CDR3 is TGTGCCAGCAGCGAGTTCTCGGGACTATCCTACAATGAGCAGTTCTTC.

The V and J genes are TRBV30 and TRBJ1-5, with no clear D. V was shortened by 0 bases and J by 2 bases, with 11 bases between the two germline ends. The germline V gene encodes CDR1 GTSNPN and CDR2 SVGIG (reference sequence). CDR3 size: 15 residues. The CDR3 DNA sequence: TGTGCCTGGAGTGTCCGAGGGAGTGGCAATCAGCCCCAGCATTTT. Amino acids: CAWSVRGSGNQPQHF.

The genes are TRBV10-3 and TRBJ1-1; 10 nucleotides match TRBD1. The ends lost 4 bases at V and 6 bases at J; junction bases unmatched: 5. Germline V gives CDR1 ENHRY, CDR2 SYGVKD. CDR3 length equals 14 residues. The DNA for the CDR3 is TGTGCCATCAGTGTGACAGGGGGCGAGGCTGAAGCTTTCTTT. Translated, it gives CAISVTGGEAEAFF.